This TCR beta chain was captured by sequencing in a study of response to subunit inactivated influenza vaccine (dated by TCRdb to 2016 to 2019). Looking at the study overall: Deep quantitative T cell receptor repertoire profiling was used in the study to track responses to a trivalent subunit inactivated influenza vaccine.

Here is what the overall study found, with its caveats: According to the authors, only a limited number of new T cells may be recruited by each seasonal influenza vaccination.

Library preparation used RT-PCR. The listed sequencing device is Illumina HiSeq 2500. TCRdb redid the processing of the public reads, applying fastp at Q25 and MiXCR, and retained in-frame beta chains. One record per CDR3 amino acid sequence lists the most common genes and DNA. This sample comprises hundreds of thousands of distinct CDR3 sequences, under 20% of them detected only once. Roughly 10% of the sample belongs to the ten largest clones. This clonotype was seen more than once but under ten times. Its cognate antigen has yet to be identified. Per-nucleotide qualities are absent, and no much larger clonotype sits a single base away. Here the sequenced sample was PBMCs from blood, taken 5 to 6 days after vaccination. The sequence was obtained from a man in his fifties who received an inactivated influenza vaccine. Donor details come from another sample of the same person, matched by shared clones.

In nucleotides, the sequence is TGTGCCAGCAGCTTAGCCCAGCCTCGCCACAATGAGCAGTTCTTC. It translates to CASSLAQPRHNEQFF. The sequence is built from TRBV7-9 and TRBJ2-1, with the D gene uncertain. The CDR3 runs 15 residues from the cysteine to the phenylalanine. The retained sequence is limited to the CDR3, 45 bases, with the frame set at the first base. V is clipped by 0 bases and J by 5 bases, and the sequence between their germline boundaries is 11 bases long. CDR1 SEHNR and CDR2 FQNEAQ are derived from the germline V gene (reference sequence).